This paragraph reports one T cell receptor beta chain. This specimen belongs to a study of blood T cell repertoires in COVID-19. CDR3 length: 14 residues. Germline trimming cut 3 bases from V and 5 bases from J; bases unmatched to any gene: 6. Germline V CDR1 and CDR2: SGHNT, YYREEE (reference sequence). Source study methods: Scientists estimated how many nucleated cells there were by amplifying reference gene primers. The data were produced by immunoSEQ multiplex PCR, yet TCRdb's version contains in-frame clones alone and is incomplete. V and J calls and clone size follow that table, whereas D and trimming were derived from the DNA. The table includes tens of thousands of clones, 88% detected once.

The sequenced sample was peripheral blood. The rearrangement uses TRBV5-4 and TRBJ2-3; 7 nucleotides line up with TRBD1. This sequence was found in a man aged 50-59 years with active COVID-19. The CDR3, as DNA: TGTGCCAGCAGCTCCAGGGGGTCTGTAGATACGCAGTATTTT. Protein product: CASSSRGSVDTQYF.